Described below is a single T cell receptor (beta chain) sequence and its context. Its specificity is unknown. A multiplex PCR was run with 60 Vbeta primers and 13 Jbeta primers. Libraries were prepared by immunoSEQ multiplex PCR; TCRdb keeps only in-frame clonotypes and omits some of them. The sample records 85,000 to 130,000 clones, around 80% being singletons. Whereas donors were nominally healthy upon sampling, unrecorded immune exposures were probable. This specimen belongs to a study of cytomegalovirus exposure and HLA in healthy donors. V dropped 3 bases and J dropped 4 bases, with 8 bases sitting between them. The CDR3 extends over 13 amino acids. Germline V gene data show CDR1 as SGDLS and CDR2 as YYNGEE. Notes on the study in general: A list of about 160 TCR beta chains associated with cytomegalovirus was given.

V usage is TRBV9 and J usage is TRBJ1-3; tentatively, D is TRBD1 (5 bases). The receptor comes from a woman younger than 35 in good health and CMV-seropositive. Sequenced sample: PBMCs. CDR3 sequence reads: CASSETAGNTIYF. For the CDR3, the DNA is TGTGCCAGCAGCGAGACAGCAGGAAACACCATATATTTT.